This T cell receptor (beta chain) was captured by sequencing in a study of blood T cell repertoires in COVID-19. Study background: The study drew acute and convalescent COVID-19 samples from the United States, Italy and Spain. T cells, B-cell-depleted T cells, or PBMCs provided the cDNA or gDNA that served as material.

The authors' processing: Reference gene primer amplification in the assay estimated nucleated cell counts. The repertoire was sequenced with immunoSEQ multiplex PCR; TCRdb's copy has only in-frame clones and lacks some. V and J calls and clone size are as listed in that table; D and trimming were resolved from the DNA. The table has about 140,000 clones, 80% to 85% seen once. This clone was found once. The receptor was derived from a human donor in a cohort sampled during active COVID-19. The sample comprised peripheral blood.

CDR3 sequence reads: CASSEQVGGEGTDTQYF. DNA of the CDR3: TGTGCCAGCAGCGAGCAAGTCGGCGGGGAGGGCACAGATACGCAGTATTTT. This chain links TRBV5-4 with TRBJ2-3; D is perhaps TRBD2 (6 bases). From germline, CDR1 is SGHNT and CDR2 YYREEE (reference sequence). The CDR3 length is 17 residues. V lost 4 bases and J lost 1, with 19 bases in between.